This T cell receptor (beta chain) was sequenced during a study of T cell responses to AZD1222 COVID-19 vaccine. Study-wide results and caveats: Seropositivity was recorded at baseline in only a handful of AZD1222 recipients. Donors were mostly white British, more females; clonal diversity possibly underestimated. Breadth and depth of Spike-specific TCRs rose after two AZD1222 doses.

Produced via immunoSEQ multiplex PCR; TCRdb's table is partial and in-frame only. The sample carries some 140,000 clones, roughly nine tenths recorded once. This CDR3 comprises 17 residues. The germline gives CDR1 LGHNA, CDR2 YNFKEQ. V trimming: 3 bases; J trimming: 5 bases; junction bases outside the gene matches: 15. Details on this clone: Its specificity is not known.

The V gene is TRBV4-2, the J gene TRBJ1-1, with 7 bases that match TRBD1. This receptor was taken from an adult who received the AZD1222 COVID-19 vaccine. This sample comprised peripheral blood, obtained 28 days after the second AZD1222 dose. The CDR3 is CASSQVKGDSLGTEAFF. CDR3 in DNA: TGTGCCAGCAGCCAGGTTAAGGGGGACAGCCTAGGTACTGAAGCTTTCTTT.